A single sample gave rise to the 24 T cell receptor beta chains below, sequenced in a study of post-analysis software for immune sequencing data. General observations from the study: Controls had lower frequencies than patients of five or six TRBV segments, which included TRBV5-6, TRBV5-1 and TRBV20-1.

Unique molecular identifiers were built into the TCR beta cDNA libraries. MiXCR, run by TCRdb on the PCR reads, gives a single entry per CDR3 protein. The sample contains more than 500,000 distinct CDR3 sequences, around a third of which appear only once. Their target antigens are unknown. Sequencing was done on a sample of blood. Every receptor here comes from a girl aged 2 to 17 with multiple sclerosis.

The table lists this clonotype with a few counts. The chain employs TRBV3-1 and TRBJ2-7, with D possibly being TRBD1 (6 bases). The CDR3 extends over 14 amino acids. Germline V gene data show CDR1 as LGHDT and CDR2 as YNNKEL (reference sequence). The ends were cut back, 3 bases at V and 3 bases at J, with 12 bases in the middle. The chain's CDR3 is CASSQHDRYYEQYF. The CDR3 DNA is TGTGCCAGCAGCCAGCACGACAGGTACTACGAGCAGTACTTC.

The rearrangement links TRBV5-1 to TRBJ2-5; D possibly corresponds to TRBD2 (6 bases). The CDR3 is made up of 14 amino acids. V was shortened by 0 bases and J by 11 bases, with 17 bases between the two germline ends. Germline V gene data show CDR1 as SGHRS and CDR2 as YFSETQ. CDR3 sequence (DNA): TGCGCCAGCAGCTTGGACGAGGGATCGGGGGAGCAGTACTTC. It translates to CASSLDEGSGEQYF. Based on the CDR3 plus reference TRBV5-1 and TRBJ2-5, the full variable domain is KAGVTQTPRYLIKTRGQQVTLSCSPISGHRSVSWYQQTPGQGLQFLFEYFSETQRNKGNFPGRFSGRQFSNSRSEMNVSTLELGDSALYLCASSLDEGSGEQYFGPGTRLLVL.

This clonotype was seen a handful of times. This sequence joins TRBV7-8 and TRBJ2-5; 9 bases are a match to TRBD2. Trimming cost V 1 base and J 5 bases; bases outside gene matches: 2. The CDR3 loop spans 14 amino acids. CDR1 is SGHVS, CDR2 FQNEAQ, per germline. DNA for the CDR3: TGTGCCAGCAGCTTAGAGCGGGGGGACGAGACCCAGTACTTC. Its translation is CASSLERGDETQYF.

This rearrangement joins TRBV5-1 to TRBJ1-2; unclear D gene. Trimming pared 0 bases from V and 8 bases from J, leaving 17 bases between. The germline V gene has CDR1 SGHRS and CDR2 YFSETQ. The length of the CDR3 is 15 residues. CDR3 coding DNA: TGCGCCAGCAGCTTGGGTTATCGACCTAGCGGGGGCTACACCTTC. Translating it yields CASSLGYRPSGGYTF.

The chain employs TRBV5-1 and TRBJ2-5, with 9 positions matching TRBD1. The end of the DNA is better explained by TRBJ2-7, so the J call may be wrong. Germline values: CDR1 SGHRS, CDR2 YFSETQ. CDR3 size: 14 residues. The CDR3 region is CASSPRDRDDEQYF. For the CDR3, the DNA is TGCGCCAGCAGCCCCCGGGACAGGGACGACGAGCAGTACTTC.

This clonotype was observed a few times. The J gene is TRBJ2-7, the V gene TRBV9; TRBD2 might be the D (6 bases). The germline V gene has CDR1 SGDLS and CDR2 YYNGEE. V dropped 4 bases and J dropped 0 bases, with 14 bases sitting between them. CDR3 length: 15 residues. The CDR3 DNA reads TGTGCCAGCAGCCCAGAAGGCGGGGTCTCCTACGAGCAGTACTTC. This sequence encodes CASSPEGGVSYEQYF.

The genes are TRBV13 and TRBJ2-1, with 12 nucleotides matching TRBD2. The CDR3 consists of 18 residues. CDR1 is PRHDT, CDR2 FYEKMQ, per germline (reference sequence). V dropped 1 base and J dropped 0; count of bases not matched to a gene: 4. The CDR3 here is CASSLASGGAGSYNEQFF. For the CDR3, the DNA is TGTGCCAGCAGCTTAGCTAGCGGGGGGGCCGGCTCCTACAATGAGCAGTTCTTC.

In its sample, this clonotype was seen once. The V gene is TRBV5-1, the J gene TRBJ1-2; D perhaps matches TRBD1 (6 bases). The germline V and J ends were trimmed by 0 bases and 3 bases, with 12 bases remaining between them. Germline CDR1 SGHRS, CDR2 YFSETQ. The CDR3 contains 15 residues. In DNA, the CDR3 is TGCGCCAGCAGCTTGGGATACGGGGGCGACTATGGCTACACCTTC. Residues: CASSLGYGGDYGYTF.

This clonotype was counted only a few times. The chain combines TRBV6-1 with TRBJ2-5, with 7 bases aligning to TRBD1. CDR1 MNHNS and CDR2 SASEGT come from the germline V gene. The CDR3 runs to 13 residues. The J segment lost 10 bases and the V segment lost 2 bases, leaving 7 bases of the junction unmatched. CDR3 sequence (DNA): TGTGCCAGCAGTGAACAGACGGGACAGCACCAGTACTTC. It yields the protein CASSEQTGQHQYF.

Only a few counts were recorded for this clonotype. V is TRBV20-1 and J is TRBJ2-3; 8 nucleotides align to TRBD2. Trimming took 0 bases from V and 4 from J; bases not matched to a gene: 6. CDR3 length: 15 amino acids. Germline loops: CDR1 DFQATT, CDR2 SNEGSKA (reference sequence). The CDR3 spells CSARDGRRGADTQYF. DNA for the CDR3: TGCAGTGCTAGAGATGGTCGGCGGGGGGCAGATACGCAGTATTTT.

The chain has TRBV5-1 and TRBJ2-3, with TRBD1 matching 7 bases. The CDR3 spans 15 residues. J was trimmed by 4 bases and V by 4 bases; bases with no gene match: 9. Germline CDR1 is SGHRS and CDR2 is YFSETQ. Here the CDR3 reads CASSQTGLAADTQYF. The CDR3 bases are TGCGCCAGCAGCCAGACAGGGCTTGCGGCAGATACGCAGTATTTT.

The chain couples TRBV4-1 to TRBJ2-1, with D unresolved. V was clipped by 3 bases and J by 2 bases, with 8 bases between them. Germline V gene sequence: CDR1 MGHRA, CDR2 YSYEKL. This CDR3 spans 14 amino acids. The CDR3 region is CASSQVGPYNEQFF. The CDR3 bases are TGCGCCAGCAGCCAGGTCGGCCCCTACAATGAGCAGTTCTTC.

This clonotype showed up just a few times. The rearrangement joins TRBV5-1 to TRBJ2-5, with 7 bases that match TRBD1. CDR1 SGHRS and CDR2 YFSETQ come from the germline V gene. J lost 5 bases, V lost 5 bases, and 6 bases had no gene match. The CDR3 extends over 13 amino acids. The CDR3 is CASRTGTGETQYF. CDR3 DNA sequence: TGCGCCAGCAGGACAGGGACGGGGGAGACCCAGTACTTC.

This clonotype has just a few counts. The rearrangement joins TRBV7-8 to TRBJ2-5; TRBD1 is a possible D gene (5 bases). Germline CDR1 reads SGHVS; CDR2 reads FQNEAQ. V was clipped by 4 bases and J by 4 bases, with 19 bases between them. This CDR3 region has 16 residues. DNA of the CDR3: TGTGCCAGCAGCTCCAGGGTGGGCCCACTGGGAGAGACCCAGTACTTC. Translating gives CASSSRVGPLGETQYF.

Only a few counts were recorded for this clonotype. This sequence joins TRBV6-5 and TRBJ1-6, with TRBD1 matching 8 bases. Unmatched junction bases numbered 6, after V lost 0 bases and J lost 8 bases. CDR1 is MNHEY, CDR2 SVGAGI, per germline. CDR3 length: 16 amino acids. The CDR3: CASSYSPTGEDSPLHF. Here the CDR3 DNA reads TGTGCCAGCAGTTACTCTCCGACAGGGGAGGATTCACCCCTCCACTTT.

This chain links TRBV5-1 with TRBJ2-5, with TRBD1 identical over 7 bases. The J call is uncertain, as TRBJ2-7 better fits the DNA end. CDR3 length: 14 residues. Germline V gene sequence: CDR1 SGHRS, CDR2 YFSETQ. The CDR3 region is CASSLEGTEGEQYF. The CDR3 DNA reads as TGCGCCAGCAGCTTGGAGGGGACAGAGGGCGAGCAGTACTTC.

The gene calls are TRBV29-1 and TRBJ1-5; 9 bases are a match to TRBD1. The CDR3 extends over 12 amino acids. V gave up 5 bases and J gave up 6 bases; unmatched junction bases: 2. CDR1 and CDR2 (germline): SQVTM, ANQGSEA. The CDR3 is CSVQDRGQPQHF. DNA of the CDR3: TGCAGCGTTCAGGACAGGGGTCAGCCCCAGCATTTT. Together with reference TRBV29-1 and TRBJ1-5, the CDR3 gives the full variable domain: SAVISQKPSRDICQRGTSLTIQCQVDSQVTMMFWYRQQPGQSLTLIATANQGSEATYESGFVIDKFPISRPNLTFSTLTVSNMSPEDSSIYLCSVQDRGQPQHFGDGTRLSIL.

The chain employs TRBV5-1 and TRBJ2-6, with a weak D call TRBD1 (6 bases). Per the germline V gene, CDR1 is SGHRS and CDR2 is YFSETQ. This CDR3 region has 18 residues. Trimming removed 1 base from V and 1 base from J, with 15 bases in between. The CDR3: CASSLWGPPSSGANVLTF. CDR3 sequence (DNA): TGCGCCAGCAGCTTGTGGGGGCCACCCAGTTCTGGGGCCAACGTCCTGACTTTC. The variable domain in full, completed from reference TRBV5-1 and TRBJ2-6, reads KAGVTQTPRYLIKTRGQQVTLSCSPISGHRSVSWYQQTPGQGLQFLFEYFSETQRNKGNFPGRFSGRQFSNSRSEMNVSTLELGDSALYLCASSLWGPPSSGANVLTFGAGSRLTVL.

This chain uses TRBV12-3 or TRBV12-4 with TRBJ1-1, with no clear D. Deletions cut 6 bases from V and 10 bases from J, with 12 bases between. This CDR3 is built from 11 residues. The CDR3 protein is CASSYTPGAFF. The CDR3 nucleotides read TGTGCCAGCAGCTACACCCCCGGAGCTTTCTTT.

V is TRBV29-1 and J is TRBJ2-1, with unresolved D. The germline gives CDR1 SQVTM, CDR2 ANQGSEA. The CDR3 is 17 amino acids. Trimming shortened V by 6 bases and J by 7 bases, and 28 bases separated the two germline ends. In nucleotides, the CDR3 is TGCAGCGTCAAAGCCAACCCACGGCAGTTCATGTGGAATGAGCAGTTCTTC. Translation gives CSVKANPRQFMWNEQFF.

This clonotype was seen only a few times. This chain joins TRBV9 and TRBJ2-5, with 9 nucleotides matching TRBD1. The CDR3 has 16 amino acids. Germline V CDR1 and CDR2: SGDLS, YYNGEE. Trimming at V came to 0 bases and at J to 1 base, leaving 4 bases not matched to a gene. The CDR3 DNA follows: TGTGCCAGCAGCGTAGGTGGGACAGGGACCCAAGAGACCCAGTACTTC. Its protein product is CASSVGGTGTQETQYF. The variable domain in full, completed from reference TRBV9 and TRBJ2-5, reads DSGVTQTPKHLITATGQRVTLRCSPRSGDLSVYWYQQSLDQGLQFLIQYYNGEERAKGNILERFSAQQFPDLHSELNLSSLELGDSALYFCASSVGGTGTQETQYFGPGTRLLVL.

The J gene is TRBJ2-3, the V gene TRBV6-5; D remains ambiguous. V lost 3 bases to trimming and J lost 4 bases, with 8 bases between them. The CDR3 extends over 13 amino acids. CDR1 and CDR2 from the germline V gene are MNHEY and SVGAGI. The chain's CDR3 is CASSYEIADTQYF. Written as DNA, the CDR3 is TGTGCCAGCAGTTATGAGATTGCAGATACGCAGTATTTT.

As DNA, the CDR3 is TGTGCCACCAGTGGTACTAGCTACCGGGAGCAGTTCTTC. It encodes CATSGTSYREQFF. The chain uses TRBV24-1 and TRBJ2-1; D is possibly TRBD2 (6 bases). This CDR3 has 13 amino acids. The V and J ends lost 5 bases and 10 bases respectively, with 14 bases between them. Germline V CDR1 and CDR2: KGHDR, SFDVKD.

The rearrangement uses TRBV11-2 and TRBJ2-6, with D possibly called TRBD1 or TRBD2 (5 bases each). The CDR3 runs 13 residues. V was pared by 1 base and J by 13 bases, with 11 bases between. Germline V lookup: CDR1 SGHAT, CDR2 FQNNGV. DNA of the CDR3: TGTGCCAGCAGCTTAGCCGGGGCCGGAGTCCTGACTTTC. Its translation is CASSLAGAGVLTF. The variable domain in full, completed from reference TRBV11-2 and TRBJ2-6, reads EAGVAQSPRYKIIEKRQSVAFWCNPISGHATLYWYQQILGQGPKLLIQFQNNGVVDDSQLPKDRFSAERLKGVDSTLKIQPAKLEDSAVYLCASSLAGAGVLTFGAGSRLTVL.